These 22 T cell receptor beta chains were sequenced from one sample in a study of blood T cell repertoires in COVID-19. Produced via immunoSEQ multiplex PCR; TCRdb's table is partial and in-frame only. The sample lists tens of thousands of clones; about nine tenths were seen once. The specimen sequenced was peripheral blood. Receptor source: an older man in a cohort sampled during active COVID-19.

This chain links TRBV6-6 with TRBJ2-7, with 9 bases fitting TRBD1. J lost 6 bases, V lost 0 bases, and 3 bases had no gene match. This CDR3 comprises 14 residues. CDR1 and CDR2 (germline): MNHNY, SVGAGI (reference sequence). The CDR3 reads CASSYSGQGGEQYF. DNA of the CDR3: TGTGCCAGCAGTTACTCGGGACAGGGAGGCGAGCAGTACTTC.

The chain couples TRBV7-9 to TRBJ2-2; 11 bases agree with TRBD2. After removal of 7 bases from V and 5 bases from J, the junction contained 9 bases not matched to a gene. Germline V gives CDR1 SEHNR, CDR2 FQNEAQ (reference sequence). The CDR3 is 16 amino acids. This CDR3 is CASTLTSGRGTGELFF. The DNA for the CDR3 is TGTGCCAGCACCCTTACTAGCGGGAGAGGGACCGGGGAGCTGTTTTTT.

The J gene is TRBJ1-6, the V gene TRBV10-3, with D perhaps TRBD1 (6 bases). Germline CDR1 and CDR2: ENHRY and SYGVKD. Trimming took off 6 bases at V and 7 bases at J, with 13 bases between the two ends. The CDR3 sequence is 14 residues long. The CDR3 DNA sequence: TGTGCCATCAGCCAGGGGAAGGGGAATTCACCCCTCCACTTT. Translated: CAISQGKGNSPLHF.

CDR3 nucleotides: TGTGCCAGCAGTTTAAGTAGTACGCAGTATTTT. Encoded protein: CASSLSSTQYF. The gene calls are TRBV28 and TRBJ2-3; D unclear. Trimming took 2 bases from V and 8 from J, leaving 5 bases between them. The CDR3 sequence is 11 residues long. Germline V lookup: CDR1 MDHEN, CDR2 SYDVKM.

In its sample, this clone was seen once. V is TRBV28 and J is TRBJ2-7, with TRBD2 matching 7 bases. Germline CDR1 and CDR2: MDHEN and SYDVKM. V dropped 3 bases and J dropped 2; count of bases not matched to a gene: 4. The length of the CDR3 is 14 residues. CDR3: CASSLGGGPYEQYF. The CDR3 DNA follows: TGTGCCAGCAGTTTGGGGGGAGGGCCCTACGAGCAGTACTTC.

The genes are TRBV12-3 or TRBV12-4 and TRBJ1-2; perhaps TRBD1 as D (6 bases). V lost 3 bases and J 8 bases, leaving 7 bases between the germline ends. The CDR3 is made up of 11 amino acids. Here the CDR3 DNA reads TGTGCCAGCAGTTTGGGGGCCGGCTACACCTTC. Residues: CASSLGAGYTF.

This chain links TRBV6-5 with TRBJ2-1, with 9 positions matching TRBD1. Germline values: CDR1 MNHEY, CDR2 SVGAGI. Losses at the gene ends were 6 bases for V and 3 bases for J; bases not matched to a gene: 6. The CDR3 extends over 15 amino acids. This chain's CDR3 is CASRRGTGIYNEQFF. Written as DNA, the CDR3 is TGTGCCAGCAGGAGAGGGACAGGGATCTACAATGAGCAGTTCTTC.

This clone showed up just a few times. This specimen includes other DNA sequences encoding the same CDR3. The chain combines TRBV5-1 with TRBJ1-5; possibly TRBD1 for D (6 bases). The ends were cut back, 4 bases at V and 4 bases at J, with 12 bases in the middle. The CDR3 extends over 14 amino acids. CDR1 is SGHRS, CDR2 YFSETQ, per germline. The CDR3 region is CASSPGQGNQPQHF. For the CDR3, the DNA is TGCGCCAGCAGCCCCGGGCAGGGGAATCAGCCCCAGCATTTT.

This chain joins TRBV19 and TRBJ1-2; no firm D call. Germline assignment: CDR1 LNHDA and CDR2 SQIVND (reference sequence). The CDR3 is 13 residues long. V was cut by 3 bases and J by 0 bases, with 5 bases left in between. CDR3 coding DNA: TGTGCCAGTAGTATTTCCGCTAACTATGGCTACACCTTC. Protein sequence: CASSISANYGYTF.

CDR3 residues: CSVTRGGLAYEQYF. The DNA for the CDR3 is TGCAGCGTTACCCGGGGAGGGTTAGCCTACGAGCAGTACTTC. The gene calls are TRBV29-1 and TRBJ2-7; TRBD2 matches 7 bases. The J segment lost 2 bases and the V segment lost 5 bases, leaving 9 bases of the junction unmatched. CDR1 and CDR2 from the germline V gene are SQVTM and ANQGSEA. This CDR3 is built from 14 residues.

The CDR3, as DNA: TGTGCCAGCAGCTTGTCATTGCGCATGAGCAATCAGCCCCAGCATTTT. Translated: CASSLSLRMSNQPQHF. The V and J genes are TRBV5-6 and TRBJ1-5; the D is unclear. The germline gives CDR1 SGHDT, CDR2 YYEEEE. Trimming removed 1 base at V and 1 base at J, with 12 bases between. The CDR3 length is 16 residues.

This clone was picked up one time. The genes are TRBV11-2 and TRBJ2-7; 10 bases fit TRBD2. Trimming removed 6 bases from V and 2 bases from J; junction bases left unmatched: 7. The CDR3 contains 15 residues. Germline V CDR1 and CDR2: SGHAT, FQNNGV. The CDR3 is CASSTKTSGAYEQYF. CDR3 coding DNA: TGTGCCAGCAGTACCAAAACTAGCGGGGCCTACGAGCAGTACTTC.

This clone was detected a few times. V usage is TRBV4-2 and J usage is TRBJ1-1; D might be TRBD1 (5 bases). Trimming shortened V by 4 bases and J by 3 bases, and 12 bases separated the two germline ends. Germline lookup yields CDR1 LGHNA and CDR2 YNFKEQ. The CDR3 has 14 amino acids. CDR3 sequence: CASSLQTRDTEAFF. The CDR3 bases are TGTGCCAGCAGCCTCCAGACCAGGGACACTGAAGCTTTCTTT.

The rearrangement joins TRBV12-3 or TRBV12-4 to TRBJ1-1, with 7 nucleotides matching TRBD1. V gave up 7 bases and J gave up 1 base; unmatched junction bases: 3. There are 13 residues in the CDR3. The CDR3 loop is CASNDRENTEAFF. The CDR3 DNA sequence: TGTGCCAGCAACGACAGGGAGAACACTGAAGCTTTCTTT.

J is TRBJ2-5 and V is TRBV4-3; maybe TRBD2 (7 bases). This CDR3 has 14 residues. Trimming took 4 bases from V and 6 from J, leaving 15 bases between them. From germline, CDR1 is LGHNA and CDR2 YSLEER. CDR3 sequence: CASSPGGGGKTQYF. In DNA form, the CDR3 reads TGCGCCAGCAGCCCTGGGGGCGGGGGAAAGACCCAGTACTTC.

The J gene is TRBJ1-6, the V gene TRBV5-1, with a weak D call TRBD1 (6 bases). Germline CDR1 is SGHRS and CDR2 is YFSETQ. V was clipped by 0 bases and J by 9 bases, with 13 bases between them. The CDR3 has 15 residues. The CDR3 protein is CASSLGPTGSSPLHF. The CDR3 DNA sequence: TGCGCCAGCAGCTTGGGACCGACAGGTTCTTCACCCCTCCACTTT.

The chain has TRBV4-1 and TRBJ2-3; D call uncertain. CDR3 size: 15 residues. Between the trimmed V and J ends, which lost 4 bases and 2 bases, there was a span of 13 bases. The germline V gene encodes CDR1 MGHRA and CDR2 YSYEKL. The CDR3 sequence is CASSPGLLVTDTQYF. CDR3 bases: TGCGCCAGCAGCCCCGGGTTGTTGGTCACAGATACGCAGTATTTT.

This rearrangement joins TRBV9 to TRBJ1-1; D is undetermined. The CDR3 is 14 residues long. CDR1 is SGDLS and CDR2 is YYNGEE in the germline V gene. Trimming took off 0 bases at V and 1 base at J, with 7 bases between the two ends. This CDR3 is CASSVAGPNTEAFF. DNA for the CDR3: TGTGCCAGCAGCGTAGCAGGCCCGAACACTGAAGCTTTCTTT.

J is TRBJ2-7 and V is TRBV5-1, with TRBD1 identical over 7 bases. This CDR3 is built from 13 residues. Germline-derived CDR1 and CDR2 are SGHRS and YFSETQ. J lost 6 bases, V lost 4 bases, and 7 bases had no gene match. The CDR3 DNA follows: TGCGCCAGCAGCATGACAGGGCCGGGCGAGCAGTACTTC. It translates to CASSMTGPGEQYF.

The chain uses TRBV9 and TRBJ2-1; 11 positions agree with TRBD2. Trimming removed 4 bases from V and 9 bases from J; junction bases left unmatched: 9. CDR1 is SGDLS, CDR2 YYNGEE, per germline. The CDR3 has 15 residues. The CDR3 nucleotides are TGTGCCAGCAGCTTAGCGGGAGGGCTGGGGGGTGAGCAGTTCTTC. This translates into CASSLAGGLGGEQFF.

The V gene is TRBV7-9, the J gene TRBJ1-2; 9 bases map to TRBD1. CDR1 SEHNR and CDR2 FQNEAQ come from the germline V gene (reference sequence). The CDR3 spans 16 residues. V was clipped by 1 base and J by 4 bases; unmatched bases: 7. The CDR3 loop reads CASSLGTGGEGYGYTF. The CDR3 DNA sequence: TGTGCCAGCAGCTTAGGAACAGGGGGCGAGGGCTATGGCTACACCTTC.

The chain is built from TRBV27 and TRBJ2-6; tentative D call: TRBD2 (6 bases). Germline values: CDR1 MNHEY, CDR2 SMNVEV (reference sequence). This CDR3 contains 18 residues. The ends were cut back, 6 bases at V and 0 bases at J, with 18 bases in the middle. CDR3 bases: TGTGCCAGCAGCCGGACGGGAGCTTCCGGCTCTGGGGCCAACGTCCTGACTTTC. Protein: CASSRTGASGSGANVLTF.